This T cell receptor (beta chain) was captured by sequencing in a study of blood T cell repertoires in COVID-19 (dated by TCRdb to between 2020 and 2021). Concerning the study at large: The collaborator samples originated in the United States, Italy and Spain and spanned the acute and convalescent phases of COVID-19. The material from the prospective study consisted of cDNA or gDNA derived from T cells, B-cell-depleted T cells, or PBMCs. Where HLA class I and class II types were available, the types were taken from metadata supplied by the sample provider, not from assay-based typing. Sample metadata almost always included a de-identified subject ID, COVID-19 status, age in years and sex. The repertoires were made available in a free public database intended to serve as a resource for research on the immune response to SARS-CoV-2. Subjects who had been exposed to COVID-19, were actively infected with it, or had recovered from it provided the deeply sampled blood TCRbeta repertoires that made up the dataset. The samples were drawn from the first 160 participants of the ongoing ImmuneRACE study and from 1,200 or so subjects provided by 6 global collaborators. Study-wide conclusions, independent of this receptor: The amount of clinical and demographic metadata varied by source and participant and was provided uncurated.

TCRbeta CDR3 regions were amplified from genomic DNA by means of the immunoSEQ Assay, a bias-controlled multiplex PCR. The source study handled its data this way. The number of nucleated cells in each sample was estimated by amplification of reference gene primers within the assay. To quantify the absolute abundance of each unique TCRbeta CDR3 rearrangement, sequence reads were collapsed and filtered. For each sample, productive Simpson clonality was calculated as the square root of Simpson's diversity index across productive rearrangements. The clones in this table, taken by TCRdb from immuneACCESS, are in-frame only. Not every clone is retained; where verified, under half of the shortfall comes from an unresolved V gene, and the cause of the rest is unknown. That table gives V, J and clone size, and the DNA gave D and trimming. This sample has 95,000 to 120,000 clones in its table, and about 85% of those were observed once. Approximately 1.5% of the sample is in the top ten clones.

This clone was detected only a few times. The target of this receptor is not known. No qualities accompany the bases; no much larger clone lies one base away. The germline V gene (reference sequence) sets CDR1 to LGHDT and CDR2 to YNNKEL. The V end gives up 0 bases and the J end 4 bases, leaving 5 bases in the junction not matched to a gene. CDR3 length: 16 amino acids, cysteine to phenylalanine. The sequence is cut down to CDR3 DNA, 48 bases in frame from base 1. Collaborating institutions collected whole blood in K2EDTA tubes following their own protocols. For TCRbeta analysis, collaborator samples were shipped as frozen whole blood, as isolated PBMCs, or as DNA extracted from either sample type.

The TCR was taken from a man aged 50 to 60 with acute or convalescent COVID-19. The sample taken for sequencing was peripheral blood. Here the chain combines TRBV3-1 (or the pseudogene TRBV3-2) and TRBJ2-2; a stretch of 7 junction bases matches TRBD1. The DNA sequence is TGTGCCAGCAGCCAAGATGACAGGGCGGGCACCGGGGAGCTGTTTTTT. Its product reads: CASSQDDRAGTGELFF.